The TCR beta chain described here comes from a study of blood T cell repertoires in COVID-19. Study-wide context: Sources were T cells, B-cell-depleted T cells, or PBMCs; the material itself was cDNA or gDNA.

TCRdb's copy holds only in-frame clones and misses some; the assay was immunoSEQ multiplex PCR. The sample yields about 210,000 clones, about nine tenths seen once. Germline V CDR1 and CDR2: GTSNPN, SVGIG (reference sequence). V lost 1 base to trimming and J lost 8 bases; unmatched junction nucleotides: 10. This CDR3 has 14 residues. This clonotype was sampled from a man aged 25 to 40 who had recovered from COVID-19. This chain joins TRBV30 and TRBJ1-1; TRBD1 agrees at 7 bases. Source material: PBMCs or T cells enriched from blood (not recorded which). This CDR3 is CAWSDRGQGREAFF. CDR3 nucleotide sequence: TGTGCCTGGAGTGACAGGGGCCAAGGTAGAGAAGCTTTCTTT.